This T cell receptor (beta chain) emerged from a study of T cell responses to AZD1222 COVID-19 vaccine. The CDR3 loop spans 13 amino acids. The V gene lost 5 bases and the J gene lost 0 bases, with 2 bases spanning the gap. Germline V gene lookup returns CDR1 SGHTA and CDR2 FQGNSA. Notes on this clone: Antigen specificity is unknown.

Study results and caveats: Repertoire collection took place solely once the T cell response had peaked. Most donors were white British and more were female, and clonal diversity was possibly underestimated. Among AZD1222 vaccinees, only 5 or 6 were seropositive at baseline.

Method: immunoSEQ multiplex PCR; TCRdb's copy keeps in-frame clones and lacks some. This sample has approximately 99,000 clones; roughly nine tenths occur once, and the top ten carry less than 3.5%. The genes are TRBV7-2 and TRBJ2-6; D is unresolved. The sample consisted of peripheral blood, taken on day 0 of AZD1222 vaccination. The clonotype comes from an adult in good health. CDR3 amino acids: CASSPSGANVLTF. The CDR3 coding sequence is TGTGCCAGCAGCCCCTCTGGGGCCAACGTCCTGACTTTC. Variable domain in full (rest from reference TRBV7-2 and TRBJ2-6): GAGVSQSPSNKVTEKGKDVELRCDPISGHTALYWYRQSLGQGLEFLIYFQGNSAPDKSGLPSDRFSAERTGGSVSTLTIQRTQQEDSAVYLCASSPSGANVLTFGAGSRLTVL.